This T cell receptor beta chain emerged from a study of Ad26.COV2.S vaccination and SARS-CoV-2 variants. Sequenced by immunoSEQ multiplex PCR; TCRdb stores in-frame clones only, minus some. The sample yields about 350,000 clones, around 90% seen once. The CDR3 totals 14 residues. The germline gives CDR1 MNHEY, CDR2 SMNVEV (reference sequence). Germline trimming cut 3 bases from V and 4 bases from J; bases unmatched to any gene: 5. Stated treatment: approximately 18 received Ad26.COV2.S at low or high dose, single or two shots; roughly five received placebo; per-sample allocation not given. Day 63 following the first vaccine or placebo injection was when the samples were taken. Based in Boston, the donor was an adult of 18-55 years.

The clonotype comes from a person aged 18 to 65 who received the Ad26.COV2.S COVID-19 vaccine or a placebo. The chain links TRBV27 to TRBJ2-7; 8 nucleotides line up with TRBD1. The material sequenced was peripheral blood, taken in a trial of Ad26.COV2.S vaccine versus placebo. The CDR3 DNA reads TGTGCCAGCAGTTTGGACAGGGCCGTATACGAGCAGTACTTC. Translating it yields CASSLDRAVYEQYF.